This T cell receptor beta chain was profiled in a study of Ad26.COV2.S vaccination and SARS-CoV-2 variants. Whole-study context: Intramuscular Ad26.COV2.S at 5x10^10 or 1x10^11 viral particles.

The V end lost 3 bases, the J end lost 7 bases, and 21 bases lay between the germline ends. Germline V CDR1 and CDR2: GTSNPN, SVGIG (reference sequence). CDR3 length: 16 residues. Treatment: roughly 19 received Ad26.COV2.S at low or high dose, single or two shots; 5 received placebo; per-sample allocation not given. Following the first vaccine or placebo injection, samples were taken on day 63. The individual, an adult aged 18-55 years, was a donor in Boston. The study used a vaccine consisting of an Ad26 vector that expressed Wuhan-strain SARS-CoV-2 spike. This clone was seen a few times. Generated by immunoSEQ multiplex PCR, the TCRdb table keeps only in-frame clones and is missing some. This repertoire shows 430,000 or so clones, 80% to 95% found once; its top ten account for less than 15%.

The sequenced sample was peripheral blood, obtained in a trial of Ad26.COV2.S vaccine versus placebo. The TCR comes from a person between 18 and 65 years old who received the Ad26.COV2.S COVID-19 vaccine or a placebo. J is TRBJ1-4 and V is TRBV30, with unresolved D. The chain's CDR3 is CAWSKTFPVSGEKLFF. The DNA of the CDR3 is TGTGCCTGGAGCAAAACATTCCCGGTTAGTGGTGAAAAACTGTTTTTT.